A selection of T cell receptor beta chains follows, all from one sample in a study of blood T cell repertoires in COVID-19. Generated by immunoSEQ multiplex PCR, the TCRdb table keeps only in-frame clones and is missing some. Of 130,000 to 150,000 clones in the sample, around 90% were seen once. Sample: peripheral blood. These receptors all stem from a man between 65 and 85 years old with acute or convalescent COVID-19. Each CDR3 is given with its conserved first and last residue. Each record gives: V gene, J gene, CDR3 length, clone size, D gene, CDR3 protein, CDR3 DNA. A D gene is named only where the DNA matches it firmly. Rows give clone size only sometimes, using once, few, many, or a class for an expanded clone.

TRBV4-1	TRBJ1-4	17	NA	NA	CASSQDRAAGTNEKLFF	TGCGCCAGCAGCCAAGACAGGGCGGCAGGAACTAATGAAAAACTGTTTTTT
TRBV6-5	TRBJ1-2	15	NA	TRBD1	CASTEGQGNNYGYTF	TGTGCCAGCACCGAGGGACAGGGGAATAACTATGGCTACACCTTC
TRBV10-2	TRBJ1-3	13	NA	TRBD1	CASETGLGNTIYF	TGCGCCAGCGAGACAGGGCTTGGAAACACCATATATTTT
TRBV28	TRBJ1-2	14	NA	TRBD1	CATQQGAENYGYTF	TGTGCCACCCAACAGGGGGCTGAGAACTATGGCTACACCTTC
TRBV30	TRBJ1-2	17	NA	TRBD1	CAWTHPGARQGSYGYTF	TGTGCCTGGACTCATCCGGGGGCCCGACAGGGGTCCTATGGCTACACCTTC
TRBV3-1/TRBV3-2	TRBJ2-7	15	NA	TRBD2	CASSDRGGRSYEQYF	TGTGCCAGCAGCGATCGGGGGGGTAGGTCCTACGAGCAGTACTTC
TRBV19	TRBJ2-1	15	few	TRBD1	CASSIAGTEFDEQFF	TGTGCCAGTAGTATAGCAGGGACAGAGTTCGATGAGCAGTTCTTC
TRBV5-1	TRBJ2-1	15	NA	TRBD2	CASSPSGLGGNEQFF	TGCGCCAGCAGCCCTAGCGGCCTGGGTGGCAATGAGCAGTTCTTC
TRBV21-1	TRBJ2-2	15	NA	NA	CASSNRSTNPGELFF	TGTGCCAGCAGCAACCGCAGCACTAACCCCGGGGAGCTGTTTTTT
TRBV19	TRBJ2-7	17	NA	NA	CASSPVVARSATYEQYF	TGTGCCAGTAGCCCGGTGGTAGCGAGGAGTGCTACCTACGAGCAGTACTTC
TRBV2	TRBJ2-7	14	NA	TRBD2	CASRRATSGYEQYF	TGTGCCAGCAGAAGAGCAACTAGCGGTTACGAGCAGTACTTC
TRBV3-1/TRBV3-2	TRBJ1-6	14	NA	TRBD1	CASSPTGGASPLHF	TGTGCCAGCAGTCCCACAGGGGGGGCTTCACCCCTCCACTTT
TRBV9	TRBJ2-5	15	NA	TRBD2	CASSVASGGVETQYF	TGTGCCAGCAGCGTAGCTAGCGGGGGGGTAGAGACCCAGTACTTC
TRBV4-1	TRBJ2-1	17	NA	TRBD2	CASSQGASGFPYNEQFF	TGCGCCAGCAGCCAAGGGGCTAGCGGGTTCCCATACAATGAGCAGTTCTTC
TRBV7-2	TRBJ2-3	14	NA	TRBD1	CASCRDRGTDTQYF	TGTGCCAGCTGCCGGGACAGGGGAACAGATACGCAGTATTTT
TRBV7-9	TRBJ2-1	13	NA	TRBD1	CASSLAGTEAQFF	TGTGCCAGCAGCTTAGCGGGGACAGAGGCGCAGTTCTTC
TRBV6-5	TRBJ2-7	12	NA	TRBD1	CASRAQGVSRYF	TGTGCCAGCAGGGCACAGGGGGTAAGTCGGTACTTC
TRBV6-5	TRBJ1-5	14	NA	TRBD1	CASSKTGGNQPQHF	TGTGCCAGCAGTAAAACAGGGGGCAATCAGCCCCAGCATTTT
TRBV12-3/TRBV12-4	TRBJ1-1	12	NA	NA	CASSWARPEAFF	TGTGCCAGCAGTTGGGCCCGGCCAGAGGCTTTCTTT
TRBV27	TRBJ1-1	13	NA	NA	CASSLEGGTEAFF	TGTGCCAGCAGTTTGGAGGGAGGCACTGAAGCTTTCTTT
TRBV6-5	TRBJ2-1	16	NA	TRBD1	CASSYSSQGAENEQFF	TGTGCCAGCAGTTACTCGAGTCAGGGGGCCGAGAATGAGCAGTTCTTC
TRBV15	TRBJ2-5	15	NA	NA	CATSPRSRVSETQYF	TGTGCCACCAGCCCCCGGTCCAGGGTTTCAGAGACCCAGTACTTC
TRBV19	TRBJ2-3	15	NA	TRBD2	CASSTLLAGSDTQYF	TGTGCCAGTAGTACTCTGCTAGCGGGGTCAGATACGCAGTATTTT
TRBV5-8	TRBJ1-4	14	NA	TRBD1	CASSLGQVNEKLFF	TGTGCCAGCAGCCTTGGACAGGTTAATGAAAAACTGTTTTTT
TRBV6-5	TRBJ1-6	16	NA	TRBD1	CASSYRTGGNNSPLHF	TGTGCCAGCAGTTATCGGACAGGGGGGAATAATTCACCCCTCCACTTT
TRBV4-1	TRBJ2-7	15	once	NA	CASSAQGPPVYEQYF	TGCGCCAGCAGCGCCCAGGGTCCCCCCGTTTACGAGCAGTACTTC
TRBV5-1	TRBJ2-2	14	NA	NA	CASSLSGTPGELFF	TGCGCCAGCAGCTTATCTGGGACTCCCGGGGAGCTGTTTTTT
TRBV10-1	TRBJ2-2	21	NA	TRBD2	CAGNKVAGGPCSNSNTGELFF	TGCGCCGGCAATAAAGTAGCGGGAGGGCCTTGCTCAAATTCGAACACCGGGGAGCTGTTTTTT
TRBV24-1	TRBJ2-3	17	NA	TRBD1	CATSDQQTGQLMYTQYF	TGTGCCACCAGTGACCAACAGACAGGGCAGCTTATGTATACGCAGTATTTT
TRBV19	TRBJ1-2	11	NA	NA	CASRWASGYTF	TGTGCCAGTAGGTGGGCCAGCGGCTACACCTTC
TRBV4-1	TRBJ1-2	14	NA	TRBD1	CASSQVGQVYGYTF	TGCGCCAGCAGCCAAGTGGGACAGGTCTATGGCTACACCTTC
TRBV25-1	TRBJ1-2	15	NA	NA	CASSELGQGLVGYTF	TGTGCCAGCAGTGAATTGGGGCAGGGGCTCGTTGGCTACACCTTC
TRBV27	TRBJ2-3	14	NA	TRBD1	CASSGQGATDTQYF	TGTGCCAGCAGCGGACAGGGGGCTACAGATACGCAGTATTTT
TRBV24-1	TRBJ2-5	13	once	NA	CATRDSTGETQYF	TGTGCCACCCGAGACAGTACTGGAGAGACCCAGTACTTC
TRBV4-2	TRBJ2-1	17	few	TRBD2	CASSPSLAGGQYNEQFF	TGTGCCAGCAGCCCGTCTCTAGCGGGGGGCCAGTACAATGAGCAGTTCTTC
TRBV10-2	TRBJ1-5	13	NA	NA	CASRGGGNQPQHF	TGCGCCAGCAGAGGGGGGGGCAATCAGCCCCAGCATTTT
TRBV6-1	TRBJ1-5	17	NA	NA	CASSEGTVLYSNQPQHF	TGTGCCAGCAGTGAAGGCACGGTTTTGTACAGCAATCAGCCCCAGCATTTT
TRBV2	TRBJ1-2	15	NA	TRBD1	CASSVGTGENYGYTF	TGTGCCAGCAGTGTCGGGACAGGGGAAAACTATGGCTACACCTTC
TRBV10-3	TRBJ1-5	13	NA	NA	CAISSRENQPQHF	TGTGCCATCAGTTCAAGAGAGAATCAGCCCCAGCATTTT
TRBV28	TRBJ1-4	14	NA	NA	CASRTGGFGEKLFF	TGTGCCAGCAGGACCGGGGGTTTCGGTGAAAAACTGTTTTTT
TRBV11-3	TRBJ2-7	16	NA	TRBD1	CASSPGGQGPTYEQYF	TGTGCCAGCAGCCCCGGGGGACAGGGACCAACCTACGAGCAGTACTTC
TRBV13	TRBJ1-4	17	NA	TRBD1	CASSLGGQGATNEKLFF	TGTGCCAGCAGCTTAGGCGGACAGGGGGCTACTAATGAAAAACTGTTTTTT
TRBV28	TRBJ1-1	15	NA	TRBD1	CASRVLGQGNTEAFF	TGTGCCAGCAGAGTTCTTGGACAGGGGAACACTGAAGCTTTCTTT
TRBV6-6	TRBJ1-5	14	few	NA	CASRPTGINQPQHF	TGTGCCAGCAGACCTACAGGGATCAATCAGCCCCAGCATTTT
TRBV3-1/TRBV3-2	TRBJ2-2	17	once	NA	CASSQGTASSGTGELFF	TGTGCCAGCAGCCAAGGGACAGCCTCTTCGGGCACCGGGGAGCTGTTTTTT
TRBV27	TRBJ1-1	14	NA	NA	CASSFYREFTEAFF	TGTGCCAGCAGTTTTTACAGGGAGTTCACTGAAGCTTTCTTT
TRBV20-1	TRBJ2-7	11	NA	TRBD1	CSTPTGDEQYF	TGCAGCACCCCGACAGGGGACGAGCAGTACTTC
TRBV15	TRBJ1-6	13	once	NA	CATSRVQGLDLHF	TGTGCCACCAGCAGGGTTCAGGGTTTAGACCTCCACTTT
TRBV28	TRBJ2-1	18	once	TRBD1	CASSPFSGQGKTYNEQFF	TGTGCCAGCAGTCCATTCTCTGGACAGGGGAAGACCTACAATGAGCAGTTCTTC